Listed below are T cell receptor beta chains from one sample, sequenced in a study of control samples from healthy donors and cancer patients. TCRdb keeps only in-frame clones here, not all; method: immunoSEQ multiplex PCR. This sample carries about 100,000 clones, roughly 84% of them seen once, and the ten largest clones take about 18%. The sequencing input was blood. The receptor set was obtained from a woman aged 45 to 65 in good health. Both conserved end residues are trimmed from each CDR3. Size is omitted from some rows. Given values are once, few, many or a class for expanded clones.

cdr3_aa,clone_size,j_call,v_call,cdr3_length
ASSLGPRDSIYGYT,-,TRBJ1-2,TRBV7-9,14
ATSDRGLDQPQH,-,TRBJ1-5,TRBV15,12
ASGGRGNTDTQY,-,TRBJ2-3,TRBV5-1,12
ASSIAGTSGRKRYNEQF,-,TRBJ2-1,TRBV19,17
ASLPRAIDSSYNEQF,-,TRBJ2-1,TRBV2,15
ASSYQTGRQPQH,-,TRBJ1-5,TRBV6-5,12
ATSGERTDTQY,-,TRBJ2-3,TRBV24-1,11
ASSLVPAETQY,-,TRBJ2-5,TRBV7-9,11
ASSPPLAGGEGDTQY,-,TRBJ2-3,TRBV4-2,15
ASSAGRSSGNTIY,-,TRBJ1-3,TRBV5-1,13
ASSLVGRGTEAF,-,TRBJ1-1,TRBV27,12
ASSERARTQPQH,-,TRBJ1-5,TRBV2,12
ASSLDTGGYYNEQF,-,TRBJ2-1,TRBV5-6,14
SASRNTQY,-,TRBJ2-3,TRBV20-1,8
ASSIQGAFNYGYT,-,TRBJ1-2,TRBV19,13
ASRSRDYVREQY,-,TRBJ2-7,TRBV27,12
ASSALDSSEQF,-,TRBJ2-1,TRBV25-1,11
SARDEGEQF,once,TRBJ2-1,TRBV20-1,9
ATSGPGPRSMDRGHTGELF,-,TRBJ2-2,TRBV24-1,19
EGGTGYTDTQY,-,TRBJ2-3,TRBV21-1,11
ASRIPGLTDTQY,-,TRBJ2-3,TRBV11-2,12
ASRRQASQPQH,-,TRBJ1-5,TRBV27,11
ATSRGYNEQF,-,TRBJ2-1,TRBV7-9,10
ASSNPGLAGARGNTGELF,-,TRBJ2-2,TRBV19,18
ASGVTGTGGGEQY,-,TRBJ2-7,TRBV19,13
ASNHLNTEAF,-,TRBJ1-1,TRBV6-6,10
ATNPGTGVSYEQY,-,TRBJ2-7,TRBV5-1,13
AWSSGNTIY,-,TRBJ1-3,TRBV30,9
AISAGTSEQETQY,-,TRBJ2-5,TRBV10-3,13
ASRSSHTDTQY,-,TRBJ2-3,TRBV7-3,11
SVPEQF,-,TRBJ2-1,TRBV29-1,6
ASGLVRGSPLH,once,TRBJ1-6,TRBV12-5,11